This paragraph covers one TCR beta chain sequence. This CDR3 region has 16 residues. The germline V gene has CDR1 SGHAT and CDR2 FQNNGV. Trimming removed 5 bases from V and 0 bases from J, with 16 bases in between. The PBMCs studied were ones that came from 8 to 10 ml fresh peripheral blood. Using RNA transcripts as the source, TCR beta CDR3 regions were amplified. During a first-round RT-PCR of the TCR CDR3, the HTBI primer set was used. TCRdb ran MiXCR on the multiplex PCR reads and lists one entry per CDR3 protein. Here the sample spans around 610,000 distinct CDR3 sequences, about 15% being singletons. These data come from a study of T cells in Graves' hyperthyroidism and ophthalmopathy.

What was sequenced was blood. The clonotype was recovered from a middle-aged woman with Graves' ophthalmopathy. The rearrangement links TRBV11-2 to TRBJ1-1, with no clear D. The CDR3 nucleotides read TGTGCCAGCAGCCAAGGCTCTGGCACCATGAACACTGAAGCTTTCTTT. Its protein is CASSQGSGTMNTEAFF.